This is a list of T cell receptor beta chains from one sample in a study of OX40 agonist ivuxolimab in advanced cancers. Only in-frame clones appear in the TCRdb table, and some are missing; sequencing was by immunoSEQ multiplex PCR. The sample shows tens of thousands of clones, roughly 87% of them seen only once. Sample: CD4+ or CD8+ T cells sorted from blood, taken in a trial of the OX40 agonist ivuxolimab. These receptors were taken from an adult with an advanced solid tumor such as melanoma, head and neck, liver or kidney cancer. Both conserved end residues are part of each CDR3. A D gene is named only where the DNA matches it firmly. A row's size may be missing; if present it is once, few, many or a size class.

D gene	V gene	clone size	J gene	CDR3 DNA	CDR3 protein
NA	TRBV14	NA	TRBJ2-7	TGTGCCAGCAGCCAAGGGAGGCAGCGGCTCTACGAGCAGTACTTC	CASSQGRQRLYEQYF
NA	TRBV19	NA	TRBJ2-7	TGTGCCAGTAGTATAGATGCGACGGTATCCTACGAGCAGTACTTC	CASSIDATVSYEQYF
NA	TRBV2	once	TRBJ1-5	TGTGCCAGCAGTCGAGAACCCAATCAGCCCCAGCATTTT	CASSREPNQPQHF
NA	TRBV29-1	NA	TRBJ2-2	TGCAGCGTTTCTTACTACACCGGGGAGCTGTTTTTT	CSVSYYTGELFF
NA	TRBV29-1	once	TRBJ2-2	TGCAGCGTTCTACTTGGGCAGGGCGGGGAGCTGTTTTTT	CSVLLGQGGELFF
NA	TRBV28	NA	TRBJ2-3	TGTGCCAGCAGTTACGGACTGGGTACGCAGTATTTT	CASSYGLGTQYF
NA	TRBV7-3	NA	TRBJ1-1	TGTGCCAGCAGCTCGTCAAGGAACACTGAAGCTTTCTTT	CASSSSRNTEAFF
TRBD2	TRBV28	few	TRBJ2-7	TGTGCCAGCAGTTTCCGACTAGCTGGGCAGTACTTC	CASSFRLAGQYF
TRBD1	TRBV7-2	NA	TRBJ1-2	TGTGCCAGCAGCTTAGGACAGGGTTTTGGCTACACCTTC	CASSLGQGFGYTF
NA	TRBV30	NA	TRBJ2-7	TGTGCCTGGAATTCGCCGAGCTCCTACGAGCAGTACTTC	CAWNSPSSYEQYF
NA	TRBV4-3	NA	TRBJ1-1	TGCGCCAGCAGCCCGACAGGATCAAGGACTGAAGCTTTCTTT	CASSPTGSRTEAFF
TRBD1	TRBV19	NA	TRBJ2-5	TGTGCCAGTAGTATAGATCGACTACAGGGGGAGGCCCAGTACTTC	CASSIDRLQGEAQYF
NA	TRBV27	NA	TRBJ2-7	TGTGCCAGCAGTCCGAATGGTGCAGGGCCCCACGAGCAGTACTTC	CASSPNGAGPHEQYF
NA	TRBV6-5	NA	TRBJ1-2	TGTGCCAGCAGTTACCTCCGGGGGCCCGTTTGGGATGGCTACACCTTC	CASSYLRGPVWDGYTF
NA	TRBV4-1	NA	TRBJ1-4	TGCGCCAGCAGCCAAGATAGGGGTAGAGCGGATGAAAAACTGTTTTTT	CASSQDRGRADEKLFF
NA	TRBV6-5	NA	TRBJ1-6	TGTGCCAGCAGCCTCAGGGGCTCCTATAATTCACCCCTCCACTTT	CASSLRGSYNSPLHF
NA	TRBV10-1	NA	TRBJ2-2	TGCGCCAGCAGTGCAGGGGGGGTCGGGGAGCTGTTTTTT	CASSAGGVGELFF
TRBD1	TRBV9	once	TRBJ2-2	TGTGCCAGCAGATCACAGGGGTCGTCCGGGGAGCTGTTTTTT	CASRSQGSSGELFF
NA	TRBV7-2	NA	TRBJ2-1	TGTGCCAGTGGGGGGGGGCGATGGGAGCAGTTCTTC	CASGGGRWEQFF
NA	TRBV5-1	NA	TRBJ2-1	TGCGCCAGCAGCCCCAGCTCCTACAATGAGCAGTTCTTC	CASSPSSYNEQFF
NA	TRBV28	NA	TRBJ1-1	TGTGCCATCCTAAAGGTTTCGGGGCGCACTGAAGCTTTCTTT	CAILKVSGRTEAFF
NA	TRBV28	once	TRBJ1-5	TGTGCCAGCAGTTTCGCAGATCAGCCCCAGCATTTT	CASSFADQPQHF
TRBD2	TRBV28	NA	TRBJ2-5	TGTGCCAGCAGCGGGGGGGGCCGGGAGACCCAGTACTTC	CASSGGGRETQYF
TRBD2	TRBV6-6	few	TRBJ2-7	TGTGCCAGCAGGATAGCGGGTGGGGACTCCTACGAGCAGTACTTC	CASRIAGGDSYEQYF
NA	TRBV7-2	NA	TRBJ1-4	TGTGCCAGCAGCAGCCGCGGACCTAATGAAAAACTGTTTTTT	CASSSRGPNEKLFF